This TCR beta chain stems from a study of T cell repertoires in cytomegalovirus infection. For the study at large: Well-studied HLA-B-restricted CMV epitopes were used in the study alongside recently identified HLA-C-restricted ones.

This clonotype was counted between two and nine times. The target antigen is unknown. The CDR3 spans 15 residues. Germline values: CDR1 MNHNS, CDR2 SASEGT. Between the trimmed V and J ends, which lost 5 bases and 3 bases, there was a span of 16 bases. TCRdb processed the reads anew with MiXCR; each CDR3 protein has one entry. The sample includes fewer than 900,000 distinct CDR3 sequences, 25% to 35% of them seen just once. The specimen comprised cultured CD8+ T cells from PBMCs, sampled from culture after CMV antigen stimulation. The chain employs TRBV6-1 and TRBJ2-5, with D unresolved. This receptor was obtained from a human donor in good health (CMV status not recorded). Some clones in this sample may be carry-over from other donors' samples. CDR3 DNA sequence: TGTGCCAGCAGTCGAACCCGACTTGGTGAAGAGACCCAGTACTTC. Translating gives CASSRTRLGEETQYF.